One and the same sample provided the 25 T cell receptor beta chains below, sequenced in a study of a mutant IDH1 vaccine in newly diagnosed glioma. The method was immunoSEQ multiplex PCR; TCRdb's version includes in-frame clones alone and lacks a portion of them. The sample has about 65,000 clones, 85% seen once. No antigen has been assigned to these receptors. Time point in this sample: week 23, last vaccination. Doses of 300 ug of mutant IDH1 20-mer peptide were given with topical imiquimod. The specimen comprised PBMCs, sampled from a glioma patient whose treatment included an IDH1 peptide vaccine. These receptors all stem from a man aged 30 to 39 with glioma.

The sample holds a few counts of this clone. This chain joins TRBV19 and TRBJ1-5, with 11 bases identical to TRBD1. CDR3 size: 14 residues. Germline V lookup: CDR1 LNHDA, CDR2 SQIVND (reference sequence). The V gene end was trimmed by 6 bases and the J gene end by 7 bases; junction bases not matched to a gene: 5. The DNA of the CDR3 is TGTGCCAGTAGCGGACAGGGGGCTGGGCAGCCCCAGCATTTT. Protein product: CASSGQGAGQPQHF. The full variable domain, completed using reference TRBV19 and TRBJ1-5, is DGGITQSPKYLFRKEGQNVTLSCEQNLNHDAMYWYRQDPGQGLRLIYYSQIVNDFQKGDIAEGYSVSREKKESFPLTVTSAQKNPTAFYLCASSGQGAGQPQHFGDGTRLSIL.

The V call is TRBV28, the J call TRBJ2-3; TRBD1 might be the D (5 bases). Germline values: CDR1 MDHEN, CDR2 SYDVKM. V was cut by 2 bases and J by 1 base, with 7 bases left in between. This CDR3 has 14 residues. DNA for the CDR3: TGTGCCAGCAGTTTAGTGGGGCGCACAGATACGCAGTATTTT. Protein sequence: CASSLVGRTDTQYF.

V is TRBV18 and J is TRBJ1-1; D unclear. Per germline, CDR1 KGHSH and CDR2 LQKENI. V was trimmed by 6 bases and J by 5 bases, leaving 10 bases between them. CDR3 length equals 12 residues. As DNA, the CDR3 is TGTGCCAGCTCGCTAGTTCGAACTGAAGCTTTCTTT. It encodes CASSLVRTEAFF.

The J gene is TRBJ1-2, the V gene TRBV9; the match to TRBD1 covers 10 bases. In germline, CDR1 is SGDLS, CDR2 YYNGEE. V shed 3 bases, J shed 5 bases, and the junction held 10 bases outside the gene matches. The CDR3 sequence is 16 residues long. CDR3 protein: CASSANRQGARYGYTF. In DNA form, the CDR3 reads TGTGCCAGCAGCGCGAACAGACAGGGGGCGAGGTATGGCTACACCTTC.

This clone was seen a few times. The rearrangement uses TRBV4-1 and TRBJ2-7, with no clear D. The V gene lost 0 bases and the J gene lost 3 bases, with 15 bases spanning the gap. There are 16 residues in the CDR3. The V gene's germline CDR1 is MGHRA and CDR2 YSYEKL. Written as DNA, the CDR3 is TGCGCCAGCAGCCAAGATATGAAGGCCTGGGGCTACGAGCAGTACTTC. It codes for CASSQDMKAWGYEQYF.

The chain uses TRBV19 and TRBJ2-1; 9 bases match TRBD1. The CDR3 has 16 amino acids. The V segment lost 6 bases and the J segment 0 bases; nucleotides outside the gene matches: 6. The germline gives CDR1 LNHDA, CDR2 SQIVND (reference sequence). The CDR3 spells CASSHLGQGSYNEQFF. The CDR3 DNA reads as TGTGCCAGTAGCCACCTGGGACAGGGCTCCTACAATGAGCAGTTCTTC. The complete variable domain, with remaining parts taken from reference TRBV19 and TRBJ2-1, reads DGGITQSPKYLFRKEGQNVTLSCEQNLNHDAMYWYRQDPGQGLRLIYYSQIVNDFQKGDIAEGYSVSREKKESFPLTVTSAQKNPTAFYLCASSHLGQGSYNEQFFGPGTRLTVL.

This clone was seen more than once but under ten times. V gene TRBV2 combines with J gene TRBJ1-5, with D possibly TRBD1 on 5 matching bases. Trimming took off 5 bases at V and 4 bases at J, with 15 bases between the two ends. The CDR3 is made up of 15 amino acids. Germline V gives CDR1 SNHLY, CDR2 FYNNEI. The DNA of the CDR3 is TGTGCCAGCAGTCGTTCCCGGGGCCCAAATCAGCCCCAGCATTTT. It translates to CASSRSRGPNQPQHF.

The chain has TRBV2 and TRBJ1-4, with 9 bases fitting TRBD1. J lost 13 bases, V lost 2 bases, and 8 bases had no gene match. CDR1 is SNHLY and CDR2 is FYNNEI in the germline V gene. The CDR3 length is 14 residues. CDR3 DNA: TGTGCCAGCAGTGAAAGGGGACAGGGCTTCAGACTGTTTTTT. Translation: CASSERGQGFRLFF. The full variable domain, rest sourced from reference TRBV2 and TRBJ1-4, is EPEVTQTPSHQVTQMGQEVILRCVPISNHLYFYWYRQILGQKVEFLVSFYNNEISEKSEIFDDQFSVERPDGSNFTLKIRSTKLEDSAMYFCASSERGQGFRLFFGSGTQLSVL.

Of note for this clone: This sample includes further DNA sequences coding for the same CDR3. CDR3 protein: CATGDRAYEQYF. The DNA for the CDR3 is TGTGCCACCGGGGACAGGGCTTACGAGCAGTACTTC. This rearrangement joins TRBV28 to TRBJ2-7; TRBD1 matches at 9 bases. V lost 10 bases and J lost 4; bases outside the gene matches: 5. CDR1 and CDR2 from the germline V gene are MDHEN and SYDVKM. The length of the CDR3 is 12 residues.

The chain couples TRBV30 to TRBJ2-2, with TRBD1 identical over 7 bases. The germline V gene encodes CDR1 GTSNPN and CDR2 SVGIG (reference sequence). V gave up 4 bases and J gave up 6 bases; unmatched junction bases: 2. The CDR3 sequence is 12 residues long. CDR3 in DNA: TGTGCCTGGAACAGGGGTGCCGGGGAGCTGTTTTTT. Its translation is CAWNRGAGELFF.

V and J are TRBV28 and TRBJ1-1; the match to TRBD1 covers 7 bases. Trimming removed 3 bases from V and 3 bases from J; junction bases left unmatched: 4. CDR3 length: 14 residues. Germline V gene sequence: CDR1 MDHEN, CDR2 SYDVKM. The chain's CDR3 is CASSLTGRYTEAFF. The CDR3 DNA sequence: TGTGCCAGCAGTTTGACAGGGAGGTACACTGAAGCTTTCTTT.

J is TRBJ2-2 and V is TRBV29-1; 9 nucleotides match TRBD1. Germline CDR1 reads SQVTM; CDR2 reads ANQGSEA. V trimming: 7 bases; J trimming: 6 bases; junction bases outside the gene matches: 6. The CDR3 consists of 13 residues. The CDR3 loop reads CSAGQGYSGELFF. The CDR3 DNA follows: TGCAGCGCCGGACAGGGGTATTCCGGGGAGCTGTTTTTT.

The chain is built from TRBV7-2 and TRBJ2-7, with 9 bases identical to TRBD1. After removal of 3 bases from V and 2 bases from J, the junction contained 5 bases not matched to a gene. CDR3 length equals 15 residues. Germline CDR1 is SGHTA and CDR2 is FQGNSA. In nucleotides, the CDR3 is TGTGCCAGCAGCTTCGACAGGGGGGCCGCCTACGAGCAGTACTTC. This translates into CASSFDRGAAYEQYF.

The chain employs TRBV4-1 and TRBJ2-1, with D tentatively TRBD1 (5 bases). Germline V gene lookup returns CDR1 MGHRA and CDR2 YSYEKL. Trimming took off 5 bases at V and 3 bases at J, with 11 bases between the two ends. CDR3 length: 14 amino acids. For the CDR3, the DNA is TGCGCCAGCAGCGACGCAAGGGGCTACAATGAGCAGTTCTTC. Translation: CASSDARGYNEQFF.

V gene TRBV18 combines with J gene TRBJ1-5; the D is unclear. The length of the CDR3 is 14 residues. V was cut by 3 bases and J by 1 base, with 7 bases left in between. CDR1 and CDR2 (germline): KGHSH, LQKENI. CDR3 loop: CASSPVGSNQPQHF. The CDR3 DNA sequence: TGTGCCAGCTCACCGGTGGGGAGCAATCAGCCCCAGCATTTT.

The rearrangement joins TRBV12-5 to TRBJ1-1; 7 nucleotides align to TRBD1. The CDR3 sequence is 15 residues long. Germline values: CDR1 LGHNT, CDR2 FRNRAP. V shed 4 bases and J 2 bases; nucleotides not matched to a gene: 7. The CDR3 nucleotides read TGTGCTAGTGGTTCCACAGGGGTCCGCAACACTGAAGCTTTCTTT. Its protein product is CASGSTGVRNTEAFF.

The CDR3 region has the DNA TGTGCCAGCAGCAACACCGGGACAGGGATTGAGCAGTTCTTC. Translation gives CASSNTGTGIEQFF. This rearrangement joins TRBV7-9 to TRBJ2-1, with 9 nucleotides matching TRBD1. Trimming removed 5 bases from V and 9 bases from J; junction bases left unmatched: 8. CDR1 is SEHNR, CDR2 FQNEAQ, per germline (reference sequence). The CDR3 sequence is 14 residues long.

On this clone: The sample contains more than one DNA sequence encoding this CDR3. The V call is TRBV5-6, the J call TRBJ2-7, with TRBD2 matching over 10 bases. The J segment lost 2 bases and the V segment lost 4 bases, leaving 6 bases of the junction unmatched. Germline V gene data show CDR1 as SGHDT and CDR2 as YYEEEE. The CDR3 is 15 amino acids. The CDR3 is CASSAPGLAAYEQYF. The CDR3 DNA is TGTGCCAGCAGCGCTCCAGGACTAGCGGCCTACGAGCAGTACTTC.

The chain employs TRBV7-9 and TRBJ2-7; either TRBD1 or TRBD2 may fit D (5 bases each). Germline assignment: CDR1 SEHNR and CDR2 FQNEAQ (reference sequence). The CDR3 loop spans 13 amino acids. Trimming removed 1 base from V and 6 bases from J, with 10 bases in between. In nucleotides, the CDR3 is TGTGCCAGCAGCTTAGGGGGGATTGGCGAGCAGTACTTC. It codes for CASSLGGIGEQYF.

CDR3 bases: TGTGCCAGCAGCTTGTTCTCCAGTACCGCAACAGGGCCCCAAGAGACCCAGTACTTC. It translates to CASSLFSSTATGPQETQYF. The chain recombines TRBV5-5 with TRBJ2-5; perhaps TRBD1 as D (6 bases). V was trimmed by 1 base and J by 1 base, leaving 23 bases between them. The CDR3 covers 19 residues. Germline V lookup: CDR1 SGHKS, CDR2 YYEKEE (reference sequence).

This clone was seen a single time. The genes are TRBV4-2 and TRBJ2-1, with 11 positions matching TRBD2. The CDR3 sequence is 19 residues long. With 1 base clipped from V and 2 bases from J, the junction kept 10 bases outside the gene matches. Germline lookup yields CDR1 LGHNA and CDR2 YNFKEQ. The CDR3, as DNA: TGTGCCAGCAGCCAAGTGGTAGCGGGGGGGATCCCAACCTACAATGAGCAGTTCTTC. Amino acid sequence: CASSQVVAGGIPTYNEQFF.

J is TRBJ2-1 and V is TRBV2; 8 bases are a match to TRBD1. The germline V gene encodes CDR1 SNHLY and CDR2 FYNNEI. The CDR3 is made up of 15 amino acids. V shed 1 base and J 2 bases; nucleotides not matched to a gene: 1. Written as DNA, the CDR3 is TGTGCCAGCAGTGAAGAACAGGGGGCCTACAATGAGCAGTTCTTC. Translating gives CASSEEQGAYNEQFF.

This sequence joins TRBV29-1 and TRBJ1-2; possibly TRBD1 for D (5 bases). With 5 bases removed from V and 4 bases from J, the gap between germline ends came to 11 bases. The V gene's germline CDR1 is SQVTM and CDR2 ANQGSEA. This CDR3 is built from 12 residues. CDR3 coding DNA: TGCAGCGTTTTGGCAGGGACCTATGGCTACACCTTC. Its translation is CSVLAGTYGYTF.

This rearrangement joins TRBV7-9 to TRBJ2-2; possible D gene TRBD1, 5 bases. Trimming left V 5 bases short and J 5 bases short, with 6 bases between. CDR3 size: 12 residues. Germline loops: CDR1 SEHNR, CDR2 FQNEAQ (reference sequence). DNA for the CDR3: TGTGCCAGCAGCAAGGGGACCGGGGAGCTGTTTTTT. Translated: CASSKGTGELFF.

V gene TRBV28 combines with J gene TRBJ1-5; D is undetermined. CDR1 MDHEN and CDR2 SYDVKM come from the germline V gene. V was trimmed by 4 bases and J by 3 bases, leaving 13 bases between them. The CDR3 sequence is 15 residues long. The CDR3 loop reads CASSSPRPNNQPQHF. CDR3 nucleotides: TGTGCCAGCAGTTCCCCCCGGCCGAACAATCAGCCCCAGCATTTT.